The 18 T cell receptor beta chains listed next were all sequenced from one sample in a study of T-cell memory formation after mild COVID-19. Via MiXCR, TCRdb re-called the 5' RACE reads, giving one row per CDR3 protein. The sample lists under 50,000 distinct CDR3 sequences, about 28% occurring once. The sample consisted of PBMCs or a T cell subset sorted from them (not recorded which). Source of these receptors: a man between 18 and 35 years old who had mild COVID-19 (a few samples of this study predate the infection). Cell type and time point are not known.

The chain joins TRBV28 to TRBJ2-7; perhaps TRBD2 as D (5 bases). The germline V gene has CDR1 MDHEN and CDR2 SYDVKM. The CDR3 contains 14 residues. With 6 bases removed from V and 1 base from J, the gap between germline ends came to 13 bases. Here the CDR3 reads CASSRPGWSYEQYV. The CDR3 DNA reads as TGTGCCAGCAGCCGTCCGGGGTGGTCCTACGAGCAGTACGTC.

The genes are TRBV5-6 and TRBJ2-6; D is tentatively TRBD1 or TRBD2 (5 bases each). CDR3 length: 17 amino acids. V lost 4 bases and J 4 bases, leaving 18 bases between the germline ends. The germline gives CDR1 SGHDT, CDR2 YYEEEE. CDR3 region: CASSKGPVTSGANVLTF. The CDR3 nucleotides read TGTGCCAGCAGCAAGGGACCTGTCACGAGCGGGGCCAACGTCCTGACTTTC.

This clonotype was observed many times. The rearrangement links TRBV6-5 to TRBJ1-1; D uncertain. The CDR3 is made up of 12 amino acids. Trimming took 2 bases from V and 1 from J, leaving 2 bases between them. Looked up from germline, CDR1 is MNHEY and CDR2 is SVGAGI. For the CDR3, the DNA is TGTGCCAGCAGTTACAGGAACACTGAAGCTTTCTTT. Its protein is CASSYRNTEAFF.

This clonotype occurred a few times. The chain links TRBV5-1 to TRBJ2-6, with TRBD1 matching over 8 bases. V was pared by 4 bases and J by 2 bases, with 5 bases of the junction left unmatched. CDR3 length: 16 residues. CDR1 and CDR2 (germline): SGHRS, YFSETQ. The CDR3 DNA follows: TGCGCCAGCAGCCGGACAGGGCCAACTGGGGCCAACGTCCTGACTTTC. This translates into CASSRTGPTGANVLTF.

This clonotype occurred many times. The rearrangement links TRBV12-3 or TRBV12-4 to TRBJ1-2, with 10 bases fitting TRBD1. Trimming removed 5 bases from V and 8 bases from J; junction bases left unmatched: 8. The CDR3 contains 14 residues. Here the CDR3 reads CASSLTGGSWGYTF. In DNA, the CDR3 is TGTGCCAGCAGTCTGACAGGGGGCAGCTGGGGCTACACCTTC.

By share of the sample, this clonotype is medium-sized. The chain carries TRBV9 and TRBJ2-7, with 11 bases fitting TRBD1. Trimming cost V 2 bases and J 0 bases; bases outside gene matches: 1. The CDR3 sequence is 15 residues long. CDR1 is SGDLS, CDR2 YYNGEE, per germline. CDR3: CASSVGTGGSYEQYF. The CDR3 DNA is TGTGCCAGCAGCGTCGGGACAGGGGGCTCCTACGAGCAGTACTTC. The full variable domain, its missing parts supplied by reference TRBV9 and TRBJ2-7, is DSGVTQTPKHLITATGQRVTLRCSPRSGDLSVYWYQQSLDQGLQFLIQYYNGEERAKGNILERFSAQQFPDLHSELNLSSLELGDSALYFCASSVGTGGSYEQYFGPGTRLTVT.

This clonotype was seen a few times. The chain couples TRBV20-1 to TRBJ1-5, with no clear D. The V end lost 3 bases, the J end lost 4 bases, and 10 bases lay between the germline ends. The germline CDR1 and CDR2 sequences are DFQATT and SNEGSKA (reference sequence). The CDR3 is 13 amino acids. The CDR3 DNA follows: TGCAGTGCTAGTCGGCACATAAATCAGCCCCAGCATTTT. Amino acid sequence: CSASRHINQPQHF.

This clonotype counts as medium-sized. The rearrangement uses TRBV2 and TRBJ2-7; D is ambiguous. The CDR3 consists of 15 residues. Looked up from germline, CDR1 is SNHLY and CDR2 is FYNNEI. The V and J ends lost 1 base and 5 bases respectively, with 15 bases between them. The CDR3 DNA reads as TGTGCCAGCAGTGAAGAAAGAATGCGATTCGACGAGCAGTACGTC. It codes for CASSEERMRFDEQYV.

This clonotype was recorded a few times. The chain couples TRBV7-6 to TRBJ2-2; 9 nucleotides align to TRBD1. This CDR3 has 16 residues. Trimming at V came to 0 bases and at J to 6 bases, leaving 5 bases not matched to a gene. Germline CDR1 and CDR2: SGHVS and FNYEAQ. As DNA, the CDR3 is TGTGCCAGCAGCTTAGCGGGGACAGGGTTCTCCGGGGAGCTGTTTTTT. Protein product: CASSLAGTGFSGELFF.

Note on this clonotype: This could be a read error, since a much larger clone is one nucleotide away. The chain couples TRBV5-1 to TRBJ2-7, with D possibly TRBD2 on 6 matching bases. The CDR3 spans 13 residues. Germline-derived CDR1 and CDR2 are SGHRS and YFSETQ. Trimming removed 5 bases at V and 3 bases at J, with 12 bases between. Written as DNA, the CDR3 is TGCGCCAGCAGACTAGCCGGACTCTACGAGCAGTACTTC. This codes for CASRLAGLYEQYF.

The V gene is TRBV7-6, the J gene TRBJ2-7; D gene uncertain. The germline gives CDR1 SGHVS, CDR2 FNYEAQ. Trimming shortened V by 1 base and J by 3 bases, and 10 bases separated the two germline ends. The CDR3 length is 14 residues. The CDR3 protein is CASSLDRNNYEQYF. The CDR3 bases are TGTGCCAGCAGCTTAGATCGGAACAACTACGAGCAGTACTTC.

The chain recombines TRBV6-1 with TRBJ2-1; maybe TRBD1 (6 bases). The CDR3 contains 17 residues. V lost 2 bases and J 7 bases, leaving 21 bases between the germline ends. Germline V lookup: CDR1 MNHNS, CDR2 SASEGT. CDR3 protein: CASSEQVWQGKGNEQFF. Here the CDR3 DNA reads TGTGCCAGCAGTGAACAAGTTTGGCAGGGGAAGGGGAATGAGCAGTTCTTC.

The J gene is TRBJ2-5, the V gene TRBV7-9, with unresolved D. CDR1 and CDR2 (germline): SEHNR, FQNEAQ (reference sequence). The CDR3 loop spans 14 amino acids. V lost 1 base, J lost 2 bases, and 8 bases lay in between. CDR3 in DNA: TGTGCCAGCAGCTTAGAGTTGGAGCAAGAGACCCAGTACTTC. Its protein is CASSLELEQETQYF.

This rearrangement joins TRBV7-9 to TRBJ1-2; D is uncertain. V shed 7 bases and J shed 4 bases, with 16 bases lying between them. Germline lookup yields CDR1 SEHNR and CDR2 FQNEAQ (reference sequence). This CDR3 region has 14 residues. In DNA form, the CDR3 reads TGTGCCAGCACCCCTAACTGGGGTATCTATGGCTACACCTTC. Its protein product is CASTPNWGIYGYTF.

The V and J genes are TRBV7-2 and TRBJ1-3, with D maybe TRBD1 (6 bases). The CDR3 loop spans 15 amino acids. Trimming took off 2 bases at V and 8 bases at J, with 16 bases between the two ends. Germline V gene sequence: CDR1 SGHTA, CDR2 FQGNSA. CDR3: CASSLPPGQGDTIYF. The CDR3 DNA sequence: TGTGCCAGCAGCTTACCGCCGGGACAAGGGGACACCATATATTTT.

There are a few counts of this clonotype. The chain has TRBV7-9 and TRBJ2-7; TRBD1 might be the D (5 bases). Germline CDR1 and CDR2: SEHNR and FQNEAQ (reference sequence). Trimming removed 4 bases from V and 5 bases from J, with 9 bases in between. This CDR3 comprises 12 residues. The CDR3 region has the DNA TGTGCCAGCAGCTCGGACAATAACGAGCAGTACGTC. Its translation: CASSSDNNEQYV.

This clonotype was counted between two and nine times. V gene TRBV4-3 combines with J gene TRBJ2-7, with D possibly being TRBD1 (6 bases). V was cut by 1 base and J by 5 bases, with 15 bases left in between. This CDR3 contains 15 residues. The germline V gene encodes CDR1 LGHNA and CDR2 YSLEER. The CDR3 nucleotides are TGCGCCAGCAGCCAAGGCAGAACAGGGTTCGACGAGCAGTACTTC. It translates to CASSQGRTGFDEQYF.

This chain uses TRBV12-3 or TRBV12-4 with TRBJ2-7; maybe TRBD1 (6 bases). V was cut by 3 bases and J by 5 bases, with 17 bases left in between. This CDR3 region has 15 residues. The CDR3 DNA reads TGTGCCAGCAGTTTCCCCCCAGGGGCAATACACGAGCAGTACTTC. Residues: CASSFPPGAIHEQYF.